This T cell receptor beta chain came from a study of blood T cell repertoires in COVID-19 (dated by TCRdb to about 2020). Regarding the research as a whole: Samples covering the acute and convalescent phases of COVID-19 were provided by collaborators in the United States, Italy and Spain. The prospective study material was composed of cDNA or gDNA derived from T cells, B-cell-depleted T cells, or PBMCs. Subjects who had been exposed to COVID-19, were actively infected with it, or had recovered from it provided the deeply sampled blood TCRbeta repertoires that made up the dataset. The repertoires were released in a freely available public database meant as a resource for research on the immune response to SARS-CoV-2. Samples were obtained from the ongoing ImmuneRACE study (first 160 participants) and from 1,254 subjects provided by 6 global collaborators. Nearly every sample came with metadata listing a de-identified subject ID, COVID-19 status, age in years and sex. Where available, HLA class I and class II types were obtained from metadata supplied by the sample provider rather than from assay-based typing.

On this clone itself: The clone's antigen remains unknown. Per-base quality was not reported, and no clone a single base away is much larger than it.

TCRbeta CDR3 regions were amplified from genomic DNA by means of the immunoSEQ Assay, a bias-controlled multiplex PCR. In the authors' own workflow: Nucleated cell counts per sample were estimated from amplification of reference gene primers within the assay. Sequence reads were collapsed and filtered to measure the absolute abundance of every unique TCRbeta CDR3 rearrangement. For each sample, productive Simpson clonality was calculated as the square root of Simpson's diversity index across productive rearrangements. TCRdb's version of the immuneACCESS table is confined to in-frame rearrangements and falls short of the full clone set. An unresolved V gene accounts for under half of the shortfall where checked; the remainder is of unknown origin. V, J and clone size derive from that table, while D and trimming were established from the DNA sequence. In all, the sample holds 200,000 to 250,000 clones, and approximately 86% of those were seen once. The ten largest account for 1.3% of the sample.

General study outcomes and caveats: How much clinical and demographic metadata was included differed by source and by participant, and the metadata was provided uncurated.

At one collaborating source in Seattle, patients were enrolled during active infection and were followed longitudinally through the course of disease. Each collaborating institution followed its own protocols to collect whole blood in K2EDTA tubes. For TCRbeta analysis, collaborator samples were shipped as frozen whole blood, as isolated PBMCs, or as DNA extracted from either sample type. CDR1 LNHDA and CDR2 SQIVND are derived from the germline V gene (reference sequence). The CDR3 measures 15 amino acids from cysteine to phenylalanine. Only CDR3 DNA remains: 45 bases, in frame from the first base. V and J lose 5 bases and 7 bases, and a span of 18 bases separates them.

The sequencing input was peripheral blood. The V gene is TRBV19 and the J gene is TRBJ2-1; a tentative D match to TRBD1 spans 6 bases. The clonotype was recovered from a woman in her 30s with COVID-19, enrolled during active disease. The CDR3 region: CASSSPQTGRNEQFF. DNA sequence: TGTGCCAGTAGTTCCCCCCAGACAGGTAGGAATGAGCAGTTCTTC. The full variable domain, with segments outside the CDR3 supplied by the reference TRBV19 and TRBJ2-1 proteins, appears as DGGITQSPKYLFRKEGQNVTLSCEQNLNHDAMYWYRQDPGQGLRLIYYSQIVNDFQKGDIAEGYSVSREKKESFPLTVTSAQKNPTAFYLCASSSPQTGRNEQFFGPGTRLTVL.